The 22 T cell receptor beta chains reported below all come from one sample, sequenced in a study of blood T cell repertoires in COVID-19. The protocol was immunoSEQ multiplex PCR, while the TCRdb copy is restricted to in-frame clones and leaves out a portion. The sample consists of a few hundred thousand clones, over 75% of them appearing once. Sequencing was performed on peripheral blood. Source of these receptors: a woman in her twenties or thirties with COVID-19, enrolled during active disease.

This chain joins TRBV5-1 and TRBJ2-1; 15 bases are a match to TRBD2. The CDR3 is made up of 15 amino acids. Germline trimming cut 4 bases from V and 7 bases from J; bases unmatched to any gene: 3. Germline values: CDR1 SGHRS, CDR2 YFSETQ. CDR3 sequence: CASSDGTSGRNEQFF. The CDR3 nucleotides are TGCGCCAGCAGCGACGGGACTAGCGGGAGGAATGAGCAGTTCTTC.

CDR3: CASSSHSGTGDQPQHF. The CDR3 DNA sequence: TGTGCCAGCAGTTCCCACTCCGGGACAGGGGATCAGCCCCAGCATTTT. This chain joins TRBV28 and TRBJ1-5, with 10 bases aligning to TRBD1. The length of the CDR3 is 16 residues. The germline gives CDR1 MDHEN, CDR2 SYDVKM. V lost 4 bases to trimming and J lost 5 bases; unmatched junction nucleotides: 8.

This rearrangement joins TRBV30 to TRBJ1-2, with TRBD1 matching 11 bases. J lost 4 bases, V lost 1 base, and 5 bases had no gene match. There are 15 residues in the CDR3. Per germline, CDR1 GTSNPN and CDR2 SVGIG (reference sequence). In nucleotides, the CDR3 is TGTGCCTGGAGTGAAGGGACAGGGGGTCTCTATGGCTACACCTTC. This translates into CAWSEGTGGLYGYTF. The complete variable domain, with remaining parts taken from reference TRBV30 and TRBJ1-2, reads SQTIHQWPATLVQPVGSPLSLECTVEGTSNPNLYWYRQAAGRGLQLLFYSVGIGQISSEVPQNLSASRPQDRQFILSSKKLLLSDSGFYLCAWSEGTGGLYGYTFGSGTRLTVV.

The J gene is TRBJ2-2, the V gene TRBV28; TRBD2 matches at 8 bases. Germline CDR1 MDHEN, CDR2 SYDVKM. The CDR3 loop spans 16 amino acids. Unmatched junction bases numbered 7, after V lost 6 bases and J lost 1 base. Here the CDR3 reads CASSPGLEGNTGELFF. CDR3 in DNA: TGTGCCAGCAGCCCGGGACTAGAAGGGAACACCGGGGAGCTGTTTTTT. The whole variable domain, filled in from reference TRBV28 and TRBJ2-2, reads DVKVTQSSRYLVKRTGEKVFLECVQDMDHENMFWYRQDPGLGLRLIYFSYDVKMKEKGDIPEGYSVSREKKERFSLILESASTNQTSMYLCASSPGLEGNTGELFFGEGSRLTVL.

The chain carries TRBV2 and TRBJ2-7; maybe TRBD1 (6 bases). Germline assignment: CDR1 SNHLY and CDR2 FYNNEI. The CDR3 extends over 12 amino acids. With 6 bases removed from V and 6 bases from J, the gap between germline ends came to 12 bases. CDR3 protein: CASSADRSEQYF. In DNA, the CDR3 is TGTGCCAGCAGCGCTGACAGGTCCGAGCAGTACTTC.

The chain couples TRBV27 to TRBJ1-6; D not certain. In germline, CDR1 is MNHEY, CDR2 SMNVEV (reference sequence). The CDR3 consists of 14 residues. Trimming removed 4 bases at V and 0 bases at J, with 4 bases between. DNA of the CDR3: TGTGCCAGCAGTTCCAGCTCCTATAATTCACCCCTCCACTTT. This gives the protein CASSSSSYNSPLHF.

V gene TRBV5-1 combines with J gene TRBJ2-5, with a weak D call TRBD1 (5 bases). The CDR3 extends over 13 amino acids. V lost 2 bases and J 5 bases, leaving 10 bases between the germline ends. CDR1 is SGHRS and CDR2 is YFSETQ in the germline V gene. This CDR3 reads CASSFKYRETQYF. CDR3 nucleotides: TGCGCCAGCAGCTTCAAATACAGGGAGACCCAGTACTTC.

This clone was observed a handful of times. This chain links TRBV19 with TRBJ1-6; 7 nucleotides match TRBD1. The trim removed 9 bases at V and 7 bases at J, leaving 6 bases unmatched. CDR1 and CDR2 from the germline V gene are LNHDA and SQIVND (reference sequence). This CDR3 has 13 residues. The CDR3 nucleotides read TGTGCCAGCGGCCGGGACAGAAATTCACCCCTCCACTTT. Protein sequence: CASGRDRNSPLHF.

The chain has TRBV6-5 and TRBJ2-7, with D possibly being TRBD1 (5 bases). Germline V CDR1 and CDR2: MNHEY, SVGAGI. The CDR3 runs 15 residues. Trimming removed 0 bases from V and 1 base from J, with 10 bases in between. The CDR3 DNA reads TGTGCCAGCAGTTACTCCTCCGACAGTTCCTACGAGCAGTACTTC. It encodes CASSYSSDSSYEQYF.

This clone was detected a few times. CDR3 nucleotide sequence: TGTGCCAGCAGCCCCGGACAGGGTCGGATGAACACTGAAGCTTTCTTT. It specifies CASSPGQGRMNTEAFF. The rearrangement joins TRBV5-4 to TRBJ1-1; 8 nucleotides match TRBD1. J gave up 0 bases and V 4 bases, and 8 bases lay outside the gene matches. The CDR3 has 16 residues. Germline CDR1 reads SGHNT; CDR2 reads YYREEE (reference sequence).

The chain couples TRBV2 to TRBJ1-1, with 8 bases identical to TRBD1. Germline CDR1 reads SNHLY; CDR2 reads FYNNEI. The CDR3 length is 14 residues. Unmatched junction bases numbered 3, after V lost 6 bases and J lost 0 bases. Here the CDR3 reads CASRYRGMNTEAFF. CDR3 in DNA: TGTGCCAGCAGATACAGGGGGATGAACACTGAAGCTTTCTTT.

This chain uses TRBV5-6 with TRBJ1-6; 8 positions match TRBD1. Germline lookup yields CDR1 SGHDT and CDR2 YYEEEE. The trim removed 3 bases at V and 8 bases at J, leaving 4 bases unmatched. The CDR3 spans 14 residues. The CDR3 loop reads CASSWGQVDSPLHF. The CDR3 nucleotides read TGTGCCAGCAGCTGGGGACAGGTAGATTCACCCCTCCACTTT.

The chain recombines TRBV24-1 with TRBJ1-2, with 9 bases identical to TRBD1. V was pared by 1 base and J by 6 bases, with 8 bases of the junction left unmatched. Per germline, CDR1 KGHDR and CDR2 SFDVKD. CDR3 length equals 16 residues. The DNA for the CDR3 is TGTGCCACCAGTGATTTTCGGGGACAGGGTCAGGATGGCTACACCTTC. Protein product: CATSDFRGQGQDGYTF.

The rearrangement links TRBV4-2 to TRBJ1-2; TRBD1 is a possible D gene (6 bases). The V end lost 0 bases, the J end lost 4 bases, and 9 bases lay between the germline ends. Germline CDR1 and CDR2: LGHNA and YNFKEQ. The CDR3 is made up of 14 amino acids. In nucleotides, the CDR3 is TGTGCCAGCAGCCAAGACAGGGGAGCCTATGGCTACACCTTC. This sequence encodes CASSQDRGAYGYTF.

This chain connects TRBV7-8 to TRBJ1-3, with 8 positions matching TRBD1. The CDR3 consists of 16 residues. Germline V gene data show CDR1 as SGHVS and CDR2 as FQNEAQ. V dropped 4 bases and J dropped 3; count of bases not matched to a gene: 8. The CDR3, as DNA: TGTGCCAGCAGCTCTCCTACAGGGGGTAGTGGAAACACCATATATTTT. Translated: CASSSPTGGSGNTIYF.

This chain uses TRBV6-5 with TRBJ1-2, with D possibly being TRBD1 (5 bases). Germline V CDR1 and CDR2: MNHEY, SVGAGI. V dropped 2 bases and J dropped 4 bases, with 14 bases sitting between them. This CDR3 region has 15 residues. CDR3 sequence: CASSYAGPLTYGYTF. CDR3 nucleotides: TGTGCCAGCAGTTACGCGGGACCCCTGACCTATGGCTACACCTTC.

This chain links TRBV29-1 with TRBJ2-7, with D tentatively TRBD2 (6 bases). The CDR3 extends over 14 amino acids. V was clipped by 5 bases and J by 5 bases, with 19 bases between them. Germline V lookup: CDR1 SQVTM, CDR2 ANQGSEA. As DNA, the CDR3 is TGCAGCGTTACAATGTGGGGGGAGGTTCACGAGCAGTACTTC. As protein: CSVTMWGEVHEQYF.

The chain uses TRBV27 and TRBJ1-5; D possibly corresponds to TRBD1 (6 bases). The CDR3 has 14 residues. Trimming removed 3 bases at V and 5 bases at J, with 11 bases between. Germline values: CDR1 MNHEY, CDR2 SMNVEV (reference sequence). CDR3 DNA: TGTGCCAGCAGTTTCGGGGGGCCCGATCAGCCCCAGCATTTT. It translates to CASSFGGPDQPQHF.

The rearrangement uses TRBV4-1 and TRBJ2-7, with TRBD2 identical over 9 bases. Per germline, CDR1 MGHRA and CDR2 YSYEKL. The V and J ends lost 0 bases and 12 bases, in that order; junction bases with no gene match: 6. The CDR3 spans 13 residues. CDR3 amino acids: CASSQDDSGSTYF. CDR3 nucleotides: TGCGCCAGCAGCCAAGATGATAGCGGGAGTACGTACTTC.

J is TRBJ1-3 and V is TRBV29-1; D remains ambiguous. CDR3 size: 13 residues. The V end was cut by 4 bases, the J end by 0 bases, with 7 bases between. From germline, CDR1 is SQVTM and CDR2 ANQGSEA. CDR3 nucleotide sequence: TGCAGCGTTGGAACTTACTCTGGAAACACCATATATTTT. Encoded protein: CSVGTYSGNTIYF.

The gene calls are TRBV2 and TRBJ1-1, with D possibly being TRBD1 (5 bases). This CDR3 has 11 residues. Germline CDR1 SNHLY, CDR2 FYNNEI. Trimming removed 7 bases at V and 7 bases at J, with 10 bases between. CDR3 amino acids: CASIQGLEAFF. CDR3 bases: TGTGCCAGCATCCAGGGCCTTGAAGCTTTCTTT. The full variable domain, completed using reference TRBV2 and TRBJ1-1, is EPEVTQTPSHQVTQMGQEVILRCVPISNHLYFYWYRQILGQKVEFLVSFYNNEISEKSEIFDDQFSVERPDGSNFTLKIRSTKLEDSAMYFCASIQGLEAFFGQGTRLTVV.

The chain joins TRBV28 to TRBJ1-4, with D hard to call. The V and J ends lost 7 bases and 8 bases respectively, with 17 bases between them. Germline lookup yields CDR1 MDHEN and CDR2 SYDVKM. CDR3 length: 14 amino acids. DNA for the CDR3: TGTGCCAGCAAAGTTCCCTACGCGGGCGAAAAACTGTTTTTT. It codes for CASKVPYAGEKLFF.